This entry lists 15 T cell receptor beta chains sequenced from one sample in a study of cytomegalovirus exposure and HLA in healthy donors. Clones were read by immunoSEQ multiplex PCR, and TCRdb kept only the in-frame ones, dropping some. The table lists 92,000 or so clones, around 96% of them singletons, with 0.78% in the top ten. Sequencing was done on a sample of PBMCs. These receptors came from a man aged 18 to 29 in good health and CMV-seronegative.

This clone was seen just once. The chain is built from TRBV10-1 and TRBJ2-1; 13 nucleotides align to TRBD2. The CDR3 totals 16 residues. Trimming at V came to 3 bases and at J to 7 bases, leaving 6 bases not matched to a gene. The V gene's germline CDR1 is WNHNN and CDR2 SYGVQD (reference sequence). The chain's CDR3 is CASSDTSGRAKNEQFF. The CDR3 nucleotides read TGCGCCAGCAGTGATACTAGCGGGAGGGCCAAGAATGAGCAGTTCTTC.

The V and J genes are TRBV27 and TRBJ1-1, with D possibly matching TRBD1 (6 bases). The CDR3 totals 14 residues. The V gene's germline CDR1 is MNHEY and CDR2 SMNVEV (reference sequence). V lost 6 bases, J lost 0 bases, and 11 bases lay in between. DNA for the CDR3: TGTGCCAGCAGCCCGGACAGATTGAACACTGAAGCTTTCTTT. This codes for CASSPDRLNTEAFF.

This clone was found once. This chain connects TRBV9 to TRBJ1-1; D is uncertain. There are 14 residues in the CDR3. CDR1 is SGDLS and CDR2 is YYNGEE in the germline V gene. V lost 1 base and J 7 bases, leaving 14 bases between the germline ends. CDR3 DNA: TGTGCCAGCAGCGTAAGTGGTTATGGGAGTGAAGCTTTCTTT. Translation: CASSVSGYGSEAFF. The complete variable domain, with remaining parts taken from reference TRBV9 and TRBJ1-1, reads DSGVTQTPKHLITATGQRVTLRCSPRSGDLSVYWYQQSLDQGLQFLIQYYNGEERAKGNILERFSAQQFPDLHSELNLSSLELGDSALYFCASSVSGYGSEAFFGQGTRLTVV.

The V and J genes are TRBV5-5 and TRBJ2-7; D remains ambiguous. V dropped 4 bases and J dropped 4 bases, with 12 bases sitting between them. CDR3 length equals 13 residues. Germline CDR1 is SGHKS and CDR2 is YYEKEE (reference sequence). The CDR3 sequence is CASSLKIEYEQYF. In DNA form, the CDR3 reads TGTGCCAGCAGCCTCAAGATAGAATACGAGCAGTACTTC.

The chain joins TRBV28 to TRBJ1-2; the match to TRBD1 covers 7 bases. Trimming removed 6 bases from V and 7 bases from J; junction bases left unmatched: 17. The CDR3 is 16 residues long. From germline, CDR1 is MDHEN and CDR2 SYDVKM. The CDR3 nucleotides are TGTGCCAGCAGCCTTTACCAACAGGGGAGTCCCGGTGGCTACACCTTC. Residues: CASSLYQQGSPGGYTF.

As concerns this clone: At one of its ends the junction is not consistent with the germline gene, which may arise from a read error. The chain has TRBV11-3 and TRBJ1-1; the match to TRBD1 covers 7 bases. Germline lookup yields CDR1 SGHNT and CDR2 YENEEA. This CDR3 has 14 residues. The CDR3 protein is CASSLGGLNTEAFF. The CDR3 bases are TGTGCCAGCAGTTTAGGGGGCCTGAACACTGAAGCTTTCTTT. Drawing the rest from reference TRBV11-3 and TRBJ1-1, the complete variable domain is EAGVVQSPRYKIIEKKQPVAFWCNPISGHNTLYWYLQNLGQGPELLIRYENEEAVDDSQLPKDRFSAERLKGVDSTLKIQPAELGDSAVYLCASSLGGLNTEAFFGQGTRLTVV.

The V call is TRBV9, the J call TRBJ2-5; the D gene is possibly TRBD2 (6 bases). Germline loops: CDR1 SGDLS, CDR2 YYNGEE. CDR3 length: 14 amino acids. Trimming took 4 bases from V and 5 from J, leaving 15 bases between them. The CDR3 bases are TGTGCCAGCAGCTCCGGTGGGGGGAGGGAGACCCAGTACTTC. Protein product: CASSSGGGRETQYF.

This rearrangement joins TRBV7-2 to TRBJ1-4; 8 nucleotides line up with TRBD1. The CDR3 runs to 14 residues. CDR1 SGHTA and CDR2 FQGNSA come from the germline V gene. V was pared by 5 bases and J by 6 bases, with 5 bases of the junction left unmatched. CDR3 sequence reads: CASSPGQAYEKLFF. CDR3 bases: TGTGCCAGCAGCCCGGGACAGGCGTATGAAAAACTGTTTTTT.

This clone was picked up one time. This chain uses TRBV7-8 with TRBJ2-5; the match to TRBD1 covers 8 bases. The CDR3 has 16 residues. The germline V gene has CDR1 SGHVS and CDR2 FQNEAQ. J was trimmed by 3 bases and V by 5 bases; bases with no gene match: 11. CDR3 sequence reads: CASSPLRQGPKETQYF. CDR3 DNA: TGTGCCAGCAGCCCTCTCAGACAGGGGCCTAAAGAGACCCAGTACTTC.

This chain joins TRBV30 and TRBJ2-5; possibly TRBD1 for D (6 bases). The germline V gene has CDR1 GTSNPN and CDR2 SVGIG (reference sequence). The CDR3 is made up of 13 amino acids. Trimming took 3 bases from V and 4 from J, leaving 12 bases between them. The CDR3 here is CAWSGSRGETQYF. In DNA, the CDR3 is TGTGCCTGGAGCGGGTCCAGGGGAGAGACCCAGTACTTC. The full variable domain, in which reference TRBV30 and TRBJ2-5 provide the parts outside the CDR3, is SQTIHQWPATLVQPVGSPLSLECTVEGTSNPNLYWYRQAAGRGLQLLFYSVGIGQISSEVPQNLSASRPQDRQFILSSKKLLLSDSGFYLCAWSGSRGETQYFGPGTRLLVL.

The rearrangement joins TRBV29-1 to TRBJ1-5; possibly TRBD1 for D (6 bases). Trimming took off 3 bases at V and 4 bases at J, with 13 bases between the two ends. This CDR3 comprises 14 residues. Germline values: CDR1 SQVTM, CDR2 ANQGSEA. The DNA of the CDR3 is TGCAGCGTTGAGACAGGCGAATTAAATCAGCCCCAGCATTTT. Translated, it gives CSVETGELNQPQHF.

CDR3 DNA sequence: TGCGCCAGCAGCCAAGGACTAGCGGGAAAGTCAGATACGCAGTATTTT. Protein: CASSQGLAGKSDTQYF. The chain is built from TRBV4-3 and TRBJ2-3, with 11 bases aligning to TRBD2. Germline V gene lookup returns CDR1 LGHNA and CDR2 YSLEER. The CDR3 length is 16 residues. J gave up 4 bases and V 1 base, and 4 bases lay outside the gene matches.

V gene TRBV4-3 combines with J gene TRBJ1-4; TRBD1 aligns across 7 bases. This CDR3 has 17 amino acids. V lost 4 bases and J lost 1; bases outside the gene matches: 9. The germline gives CDR1 LGHNA, CDR2 YSLEER. In DNA, the CDR3 is TGCGCCAGCAGCCCCCTCGGGTCAGGGGGAACTAATGAAAAACTGTTTTTT. Its protein is CASSPLGSGGTNEKLFF.

The gene calls are TRBV7-9 and TRBJ1-6, with D uncertain. Germline V gene sequence: CDR1 SEHNR, CDR2 FQNEAQ (reference sequence). The CDR3 extends over 12 amino acids. Trimming left V 6 bases short and J 7 bases short, with 7 bases between. CDR3 region: CASSRGNSPLHF. The CDR3 DNA is TGTGCCAGCAGTCGGGGAAATTCACCCCTCCACTTT. Based on the CDR3 plus reference TRBV7-9 and TRBJ1-6, the full variable domain is DTGVSQNPRHKITKRGQNVTFRCDPISEHNRLYWYRQTLGQGPEFLTYFQNEAQLEKSRLLSDRFSAERPKGSFSTLEIQRTEQGDSAMYLCASSRGNSPLHFGNGTRLTVT.

The CDR3 reads CASRTSGSTDTQYF. CDR3 nucleotides: TGTGCCAGCAGAACTAGCGGGAGCACAGATACGCAGTATTTT. The V gene is TRBV6-4, the J gene TRBJ2-3; TRBD2 aligns across 9 bases. CDR3 length: 14 amino acids. From germline, CDR1 is MRHNA and CDR2 SNTAGT. The V gene end was trimmed by 6 bases and the J gene end by 0 bases; junction bases not matched to a gene: 1.